This entry lists 23 T cell receptor beta chains sequenced from one sample in a study of control samples from healthy donors and cancer patients. Sequencing was performed with immunoSEQ multiplex PCR; in TCRdb, only in-frame clones are kept and a portion is missing. The sample carries 190,000 or so clones, 90% to 95% recorded once. Source material: blood. These receptors all come from a man younger than 30 in good health.

V is TRBV5-6 and J is TRBJ1-1; D is unresolved. The V gene's germline CDR1 is SGHDT and CDR2 YYEEEE. The CDR3 loop spans 15 amino acids. The V gene lost 0 bases and the J gene lost 1 base, with 10 bases spanning the gap. CDR3 protein: CASSLGAGENTEAFF. DNA for the CDR3: TGTGCCAGCAGCTTGGGGGCTGGGGAGAACACTGAAGCTTTCTTT.

The V and J genes are TRBV3-1 (or the pseudogene TRBV3-2) and TRBJ2-5; 8 nucleotides agree with TRBD1. The V gene end was trimmed by 3 bases and the J gene end by 4 bases; junction bases not matched to a gene: 4. CDR1 and CDR2 from the germline V gene are LGHDT and YNNKEL (reference sequence). This CDR3 region has 14 residues. CDR3 protein: CASSHTDRGETQYF. The CDR3 nucleotides are TGTGCCAGCAGCCACACAGACAGGGGAGAGACCCAGTACTTC.

The chain has TRBV25-1 and TRBJ2-4, with TRBD1 identical over 10 bases. There are 16 residues in the CDR3. Germline-derived CDR1 and CDR2 are MGHDK and SYGVNS. The J segment lost 7 bases and the V segment lost 4 bases, leaving 10 bases of the junction unmatched. The chain's CDR3 is CASSVSGQGRENIQYF. The CDR3 DNA follows: TGTGCCAGCAGTGTTTCGGGACAGGGGAGGGAGAACATTCAGTACTTC.

The V gene is TRBV6-5, the J gene TRBJ1-1; D remains unclear. CDR3 length: 16 residues. Germline V CDR1 and CDR2: MNHEY, SVGAGI. Trimming took off 3 bases at V and 2 bases at J, with 16 bases between the two ends. The CDR3 sequence is CASSYLREAVNTEAFF. DNA for the CDR3: TGTGCCAGCAGTTATCTTAGGGAGGCGGTTAACACTGAAGCTTTCTTT.

The chain combines TRBV6-1 with TRBJ1-1; D is ambiguous. CDR1 MNHNS and CDR2 SASEGT come from the germline V gene. The CDR3 loop spans 13 amino acids. Trimming cost V 3 bases and J 4 bases, with 9 bases left between them. The CDR3, as DNA: TGTGCCAGCAGTGACCCGTGGGGCACTGAAGCTTTCTTT. Translation gives CASSDPWGTEAFF.

The rearrangement links TRBV6-5 to TRBJ1-2; tentatively, D is TRBD1 (6 bases). The germline V gene encodes CDR1 MNHEY and CDR2 SVGAGI. This CDR3 spans 12 amino acids. As DNA, the CDR3 is TGTGCAGTACGACAGGTCCTCTATGGCTACACCTTC. It is translated as CAVRQVLYGYTF.

The rearrangement uses TRBV13 and TRBJ1-3; no clear D. The ends were cut back, 5 bases at V and 0 bases at J, with 11 bases in the middle. Germline CDR1 reads PRHDT; CDR2 reads FYEKMQ (reference sequence). The CDR3 sequence is 15 residues long. In DNA form, the CDR3 reads TGTGCCAGCAGCCTCGACACCTTCTCTGGAAACACCATATATTTT. Its translation: CASSLDTFSGNTIYF.

The genes are TRBV24-1 and TRBJ2-7; perhaps TRBD2 as D (5 bases). V lost 4 bases to trimming and J lost 6 bases, with 12 bases between them. Germline V CDR1 and CDR2: KGHDR, SFDVKD. The CDR3 has 13 amino acids. The CDR3 spells CATSEGSLGEQYF. The CDR3 DNA reads TGTGCCACCAGTGAAGGGAGTTTGGGCGAGCAGTACTTC.

The CDR3: CASSVTGTGANEQFF. CDR3 nucleotide sequence: TGTGCCAGCAGCGTAACCGGGACAGGTGCCAATGAGCAGTTCTTC. The chain links TRBV3-1 (or the pseudogene TRBV3-2) to TRBJ2-1; TRBD1 matches 8 bases. J gave up 6 bases and V 5 bases, and 9 bases lay outside the gene matches. Germline-derived CDR1 and CDR2 are LGHDT and YNNKEL (reference sequence). The length of the CDR3 is 15 residues.

J is TRBJ1-3 and V is TRBV28; the D is unclear. This CDR3 contains 17 residues. Trimming shortened V by 3 bases and J by 0 bases, and 15 bases separated the two germline ends. The germline CDR1 and CDR2 sequences are MDHEN and SYDVKM. CDR3 nucleotide sequence: TGTGCCAGCAGTTTGCTAGGTAGGGTCTTCTCTGGAAACACCATATATTTT. Translated, it gives CASSLLGRVFSGNTIYF.

This clone was recorded only once. J is TRBJ1-1 and V is TRBV11-2, with a weak D call TRBD1 (6 bases). The germline V gene has CDR1 SGHAT and CDR2 FQNNGV. This CDR3 spans 13 amino acids. Trimming took 4 bases from V and 10 from J, leaving 16 bases between them. The CDR3 DNA is TGTGCCAGCAGCTCGGATGGAACAGGGTCAGCTTTCTTT. This gives the protein CASSSDGTGSAFF.

The gene calls are TRBV5-1 and TRBJ1-2, with D unresolved. Germline-derived CDR1 and CDR2 are SGHRS and YFSETQ. V was pared by 6 bases and J by 4 bases, with 16 bases between. CDR3 length equals 14 residues. In DNA, the CDR3 is TGCGCCAGCAACGCCCTCGGGGAGTTCTATGGCTACACCTTC. Translated: CASNALGEFYGYTF. Combining the CDR3 with reference TRBV5-1 and TRBJ1-2 gives the whole variable domain KAGVTQTPRYLIKTRGQQVTLSCSPISGHRSVSWYQQTPGQGLQFLFEYFSETQRNKGNFPGRFSGRQFSNSRSEMNVSTLELGDSALYLCASNALGEFYGYTFGSGTRLTVV.

The chain carries TRBV19 and TRBJ1-1; TRBD1 might be the D (5 bases). Germline lookup yields CDR1 LNHDA and CDR2 SQIVND (reference sequence). The CDR3 sequence is 13 residues long. V gave up 10 bases and J gave up 1 base, with 13 bases separating them. CDR3 region: CATTRGANTEAFF. In DNA, the CDR3 is TGTGCCACTACCCGAGGGGCGAACACTGAAGCTTTCTTT.

V usage is TRBV27 and J usage is TRBJ1-6, with a possible D match to TRBD1 (5 bases). This CDR3 spans 14 amino acids. Per germline, CDR1 MNHEY and CDR2 SMNVEV (reference sequence). V gave up 1 base and J gave up 11 bases, with 12 bases separating them. In DNA, the CDR3 is TGTGCCAGCAGTTTATTCTTCGGGGGGGCACCCCTCCACTTT. It codes for CASSLFFGGAPLHF.

In DNA, the CDR3 is TGTGCCAGCAGCCTGGAAGGGGGACCTTACACTGAAGCTTTCTTT. Its translation: CASSLEGGPYTEAFF. The rearrangement links TRBV5-4 to TRBJ1-1, with D maybe TRBD1 (6 bases). The germline V gene has CDR1 SGHNT and CDR2 YYREEE (reference sequence). This CDR3 is 15 amino acids long. Trimming took 4 bases from V and 3 from J, leaving 16 bases between them.

In its sample, this clone was seen a few times. This chain uses TRBV5-1 with TRBJ2-2; no clear D. CDR3 length: 15 amino acids. Trimming took off 0 bases at V and 0 bases at J, with 6 bases between the two ends. Germline CDR1 reads SGHRS; CDR2 reads YFSETQ. In nucleotides, the CDR3 is TGCGCCAGCAGCTTGGACGCCACGAACACCGGGGAGCTGTTTTTT. Translating gives CASSLDATNTGELFF.

The chain joins TRBV9 to TRBJ2-3, with TRBD1 identical over 7 bases. The CDR3 is made up of 16 amino acids. V dropped 5 bases and J dropped 2; count of bases not matched to a gene: 11. Germline assignment: CDR1 SGDLS and CDR2 YYNGEE. This CDR3 is CASSQGRDSLTDTQYF. The CDR3 DNA reads as TGTGCCAGCAGTCAAGGCAGGGACAGTCTCACAGATACGCAGTATTTT.

This sequence joins TRBV9 and TRBJ1-2; 9 positions match TRBD1. Unmatched junction bases numbered 11, after V lost 4 bases and J lost 4 bases. From germline, CDR1 is SGDLS and CDR2 YYNGEE. The CDR3 sequence is 16 residues long. In nucleotides, the CDR3 is TGTGCCAGCAGCATTTCCGAGGGACAGGGAGGCTATGGCTACACCTTC. It translates to CASSISEGQGGYGYTF.

This chain links TRBV2 with TRBJ1-5, with D unresolved. This CDR3 comprises 15 residues. CDR1 is SNHLY, CDR2 FYNNEI, per germline. Trimming removed 4 bases at V and 1 base at J, with 11 bases between. CDR3 protein: CASSVGSFSNQPQHF. CDR3 bases: TGTGCCAGCAGTGTTGGATCGTTCAGCAATCAGCCCCAGCATTTT.

The chain links TRBV20-1 to TRBJ2-3, with D perhaps given as TRBD1 or TRBD2 (5 bases each). The germline CDR1 and CDR2 sequences are DFQATT and SNEGSKA (reference sequence). CDR3 length: 13 residues. V was shortened by 3 bases and J by 3 bases, with 10 bases between the two germline ends. CDR3 in DNA: TGCAGTGCTAGTGGGGGTATGACAGATACGCAGTATTTT. The encoded protein is CSASGGMTDTQYF.

J is TRBJ2-1 and V is TRBV18; D is undetermined. Trimming took off 0 bases at V and 0 bases at J, with 9 bases between the two ends. CDR1 is KGHSH and CDR2 is LQKENI in the germline V gene. There are 16 residues in the CDR3. CDR3 residues: CASSPPSGNSYNEQFF. As DNA, the CDR3 is TGTGCCAGCTCACCACCGTCTGGAAACTCCTACAATGAGCAGTTCTTC.

The rearrangement links TRBV30 to TRBJ2-7; no clear D gene. This CDR3 comprises 15 residues. CDR1 and CDR2 from the germline V gene are GTSNPN and SVGIG (reference sequence). Trimming took off 1 base at V and 0 bases at J, with 13 bases between the two ends. The CDR3 region is CAWSGGRWSSYEQYF. The CDR3 DNA follows: TGTGCCTGGAGTGGAGGTCGGTGGAGCTCCTACGAGCAGTACTTC.

The chain uses TRBV24-1 and TRBJ2-7, with 11 bases lining up with TRBD2. The CDR3 runs 18 residues. CDR1 and CDR2 (germline): KGHDR, SFDVKD. V lost 4 bases, J lost 5 bases, and 15 bases stayed unmatched. The CDR3 DNA is TGTGCCACCAGTGACCAAACCGTGTCTAGCGGGGGGTGGCACGAGCAGTACTTC. This gives the protein CATSDQTVSSGGWHEQYF.